This TCR beta chain was recorded in a study of T cells in Graves' hyperthyroidism and ophthalmopathy. Germline CDR1 is SGHRS and CDR2 is YFSETQ. The V and J ends lost 5 bases and 4 bases respectively, with 13 bases between them. The CDR3 is made up of 13 amino acids. In this sample, this clonotype turned up many times. Its target is unknown. The patients, who ranged from 18 to 65 in age, presented with newly diagnosed hyperthyroidism lasting under 2 months. Researchers took RNA transcripts and amplified the TCR beta CDR3 regions from them. A set of HTBI primers served as the primers for a first-round RT-PCR of the TCR CDR3. TCRdb fed the multiplex PCR reads into MiXCR, producing one record per CDR3 protein. The data hold roughly 100,000 distinct CDR3 sequences, with 35% to 50% observed a single time. General study findings and limits: Researchers found most expanded thyroid clonotypes above 0.001 in blood as well. Model output signaled ophthalmopathy a median 6.5 months ahead of onset. Ophthalmopathy could be told apart from stable hyperthyroidism with a 13 V-J model.

The rearrangement links TRBV5-1 to TRBJ2-7; D is undetermined. The origin of this receptor is a woman in her 30s with Graves' hyperthyroidism. Sequencing was done on a sample of peripheral blood or thyroid tissue (not recorded which). The CDR3 DNA reads as TGCGCCAGCAGAGGAAGTCTATTGTACGAGCAGTACTTC. Its protein product is CASRGSLLYEQYF.